A single sample is the source of the 15 T cell receptor beta chains below, sequenced in a study of CD8 T cells in Susac syndrome. When the RNA was reverse transcribed, random hexamers were used with an input of about 0.45 to 1 ug. Using its own MiXCR run on the immunoSEQ multiplex PCR reads, TCRdb lists one record per CDR3 protein. The sample carries 130,000 to 150,000 distinct CDR3 sequences, roughly 94% recorded once. Sequencing was performed on CD4+ T cells from PBMCs. The receptors come from a human donor in good health.

V gene TRBV18 combines with J gene TRBJ1-1; D unresolved. The CDR3 runs 12 residues. Trimming stripped 6 bases from V and 7 bases from J, with 12 bases between. Germline assignment: CDR1 KGHSH and CDR2 LQKENI. Here the CDR3 reads CASSPAAREAFF. The CDR3 DNA reads TGTGCCAGCTCCCCGGCCGCCCGTGAAGCTTTCTTT.

This sequence joins TRBV28 and TRBJ1-5, with unresolved D. V was shortened by 5 bases and J by 7 bases, with 12 bases between the two germline ends. The CDR3 has 13 residues. Germline V gene sequence: CDR1 MDHEN, CDR2 SYDVKM. The CDR3 nucleotides read TGTGCCAGCAGTCCACCGGCGCGGCAGCCCCAGCATTTT. Amino acid sequence: CASSPPARQPQHF.

This chain connects TRBV2 to TRBJ2-7; 7 bases agree with TRBD2. J was trimmed by 5 bases and V by 8 bases; bases with no gene match: 18. CDR3 size: 16 residues. Germline V lookup: CDR1 SNHLY, CDR2 FYNNEI. The CDR3 nucleotides read TGTGCCAGCTCGGGCGGGAGACTTGGGTGGACGGACGAGCAGTACTTC. The encoded protein is CASSGGRLGWTDEQYF.

The chain recombines TRBV3-1 with TRBJ1-1; no firm D call. The CDR3 has 13 amino acids. The V gene's germline CDR1 is LGHDT and CDR2 YNNKEL (reference sequence). V lost 0 bases and J 8 bases, leaving 10 bases between the germline ends. CDR3 sequence: CASSQEWEDEAFF. Here the CDR3 DNA reads TGTGCCAGCAGCCAAGAGTGGGAAGACGAAGCTTTCTTT. Supplemented by reference TRBV3-1 and TRBJ1-1, the full variable domain reads DTAVSQTPKYLVTQMGNDKSIKCEQNLGHDTMYWYKQDSKKFLKIMFSYNNKELIINETVPNRFSPKSPDKAHLNLHINSLELGDSAVYFCASSQEWEDEAFFGQGTRLTVV.

This clonotype was detected once. The rearrangement uses TRBV10-3 and TRBJ1-5; no clear D gene. The V gene's germline CDR1 is ENHRY and CDR2 SYGVKD. V gave up 6 bases and J gave up 1 base, with 7 bases separating them. CDR3 length equals 13 residues. CDR3 nucleotides: TGTGCCATCAGCTCGGGGAGCAATCAGCCCCAGCATTTT. This codes for CAISSGSNQPQHF.

CDR3: CASSQSHRLDRFMNTEAFF. DNA of the CDR3: TGCGCCAGCAGTCAATCGCACAGGCTGGACCGGTTCATGAACACTGAAGCTTTCTTT. The V call is TRBV23-1, the J call TRBJ1-1, with D possibly TRBD1 on 5 matching bases. TRBV23-1 is designated an ORF whose function remains uncertain. The CDR3 runs 19 residues. Trimming left V 0 bases short and J 0 bases short, with 20 bases between.

This chain links TRBV20-1 with TRBJ2-1; 7 positions agree with TRBD2. The CDR3 sequence is 13 residues long. The V gene end was trimmed by 6 bases and the J gene end by 8 bases; junction bases not matched to a gene: 10. Germline CDR1 reads DFQATT; CDR2 reads SNEGSKA (reference sequence). The CDR3 nucleotides are TGCAGTGCCTCCCGGACTGGGAGGGATGAGCAGTTCTTC. Its protein product is CSASRTGRDEQFF.

The chain carries TRBV28 and TRBJ1-5; TRBD1 matches 8 bases. Trimming cost V 9 bases and J 7 bases; bases outside gene matches: 11. CDR3 length: 14 residues. In germline, CDR1 is MDHEN, CDR2 SYDVKM. Here the CDR3 DNA reads TGTGCCAGTACTCAGCAGGGGGCGGACCAGCCCCAGCATTTT. Protein product: CASTQQGADQPQHF.

The rearrangement joins TRBV18 to TRBJ1-1; 8 bases are a match to TRBD1. The CDR3 has 16 amino acids. Per germline, CDR1 KGHSH and CDR2 LQKENI. J lost 1 base, V lost 5 bases, and 9 bases had no gene match. DNA of the CDR3: TGTGCCAGCTCATCAACAGGGGGGCGGGAGAACACTGAAGCTTTCTTT. As protein: CASSSTGGRENTEAFF. The entire variable domain, with the rest obtained from reference TRBV18 and TRBJ1-1, is as follows: NAGVMQNPRHLVRRRGQEARLRCSPMKGHSHVYWYRQLPEEGLKFMVYLQKENIIDESGMPKERFSAEFPKEGPSILRIQQVVRGDSAAYFCASSSTGGRENTEAFFGQGTRLTVV.

The J gene is TRBJ1-5, the V gene TRBV2; possible D gene TRBD1, 5 bases. CDR1 and CDR2 from the germline V gene are SNHLY and FYNNEI. V lost 7 bases, J lost 5 bases, and 12 bases lay in between. The CDR3 totals 13 residues. The CDR3 sequence is CASTEGRYQPQHF. DNA of the CDR3: TGTGCCAGCACCGAGGGGCGTTATCAGCCCCAGCATTTT.

V is TRBV20-1 and J is TRBJ2-5, with 8 positions matching TRBD1. Trimming cost V 0 bases and J 1 base; bases outside gene matches: 4. Germline V gives CDR1 DFQATT, CDR2 SNEGSKA (reference sequence). The CDR3 extends over 15 amino acids. This chain's CDR3 is CSARDPGGRQETQYF. The CDR3 region has the DNA TGCAGTGCTAGAGATCCAGGGGGCCGCCAAGAGACCCAGTACTTC.

The V and J genes are TRBV7-3 and TRBJ2-1; 9 nucleotides line up with TRBD2. Germline V gene sequence: CDR1 SGHTA, CDR2 FQGTGA. V shed 4 bases, J shed 7 bases, and the junction held 11 bases outside the gene matches. The CDR3 totals 16 residues. The CDR3: CASSWTRLADPNEQFF. The CDR3 DNA sequence: TGTGCCAGCAGCTGGACTCGACTAGCGGACCCGAATGAGCAGTTCTTC.

This chain connects TRBV29-1 to TRBJ2-1; tentatively, D is TRBD2 (5 bases). Germline CDR1 and CDR2: SQVTM and ANQGSEA. V lost 0 bases and J lost 7, with 13 bases in between. The CDR3 is 14 residues long. CDR3 in amino acids: CSVEDPLTGNEQFF. The CDR3 DNA reads as TGCAGCGTTGAAGACCCTCTTACGGGGAATGAGCAGTTCTTC.

This clonotype appeared once. The chain combines TRBV6-5 with TRBJ2-7; D is uncertain. V lost 0 bases and J 1 base, leaving 10 bases between the germline ends. Germline CDR1 and CDR2: MNHEY and SVGAGI. The CDR3 consists of 15 residues. In nucleotides, the CDR3 is TGTGCCAGCAGTTACTCCTTCAGGACGTCCTACGAGCAGTACTTC. This gives the protein CASSYSFRTSYEQYF.

The J gene is TRBJ2-3, the V gene TRBV7-9, with D tentatively TRBD1 (7 bases). The CDR3 spans 14 residues. Germline V gives CDR1 SEHNR, CDR2 FQNEAQ (reference sequence). V was pared by 5 bases and J by 5 bases, with 14 bases between. CDR3 sequence: CASSLGTAGDTQYF. The CDR3 nucleotides read TGTGCCAGCAGCCTTGGGACAGCGGGAGATACGCAGTATTTT.